This T cell receptor beta chain was recovered during a study of Graves' ophthalmopathy and Graves' hyperthyroidism. Beta-chain TCR CDR3 regions were amplified from RNA transcripts. Following a first-round RT-PCR that used HTBI primers, a second-round multiplex PCR was carried out. MiXCR was run by TCRdb on the multiplex PCR reads, yielding one entry per CDR3 protein. The sample carries about 370,000 distinct CDR3 sequences, around 18% recorded once. Trimming took 4 bases from V and 2 from J, leaving 11 bases between them. CDR3 length: 15 residues. Germline V gives CDR1 MNHEY, CDR2 SVGAGI. Study-wide points: Detected in blood as well were most expanded thyroid clonotypes with frequency above 0.001. Ophthalmopathy could be told apart from stable hyperthyroidism by a 13-signature model (just under 90% sensitivity, about 80% specificity). The model predicted ophthalmopathy progression with 60% to 71% sensitivity and around 72% specificity.

Orbital computed tomography, together with clinical symptoms, serum thyroxine, TRAb and thyroid ultrasound, was used for diagnosis. Turning to this clonotype: The antigen remains undetermined.

The chain links TRBV6-5 to TRBJ2-2; D may be TRBD2 (6 bases). Sequencing was carried out using peripheral blood. This sequence originates from a woman aged 18-35 years with Graves' ophthalmopathy. Here the CDR3 reads CASSSLGSNTGELFF. Written as DNA, the CDR3 is TGTGCCAGCAGTTCGCTCGGGAGCAACACCGGGGAGCTGTTTTTT.